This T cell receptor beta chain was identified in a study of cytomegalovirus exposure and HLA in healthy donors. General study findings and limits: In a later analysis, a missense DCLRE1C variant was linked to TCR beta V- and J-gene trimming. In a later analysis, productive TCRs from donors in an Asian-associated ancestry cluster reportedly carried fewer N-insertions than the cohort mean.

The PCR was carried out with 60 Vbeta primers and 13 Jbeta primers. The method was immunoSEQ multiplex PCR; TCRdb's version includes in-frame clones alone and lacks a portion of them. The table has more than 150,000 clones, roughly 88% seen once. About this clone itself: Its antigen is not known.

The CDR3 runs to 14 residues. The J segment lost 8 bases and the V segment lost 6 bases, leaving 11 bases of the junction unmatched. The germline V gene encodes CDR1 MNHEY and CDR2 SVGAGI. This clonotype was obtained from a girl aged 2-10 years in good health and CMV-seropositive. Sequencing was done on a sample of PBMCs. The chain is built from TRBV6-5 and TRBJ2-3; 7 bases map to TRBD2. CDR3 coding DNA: TGTGCCAGCAGGGGTAGCGGTCGGGAGGTTACGCAGTATTTT. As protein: CASRGSGREVTQYF.